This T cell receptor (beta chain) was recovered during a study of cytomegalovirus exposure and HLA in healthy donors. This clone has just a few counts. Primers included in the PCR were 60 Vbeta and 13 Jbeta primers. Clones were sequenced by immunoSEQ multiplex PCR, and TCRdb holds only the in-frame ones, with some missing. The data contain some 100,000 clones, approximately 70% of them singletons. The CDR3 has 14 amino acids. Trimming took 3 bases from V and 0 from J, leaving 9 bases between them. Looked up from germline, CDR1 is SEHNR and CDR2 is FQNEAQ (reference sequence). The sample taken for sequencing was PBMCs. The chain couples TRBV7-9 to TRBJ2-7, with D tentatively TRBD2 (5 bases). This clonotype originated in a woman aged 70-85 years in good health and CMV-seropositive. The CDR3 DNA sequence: TGTGCCAGCAGCTTCGGCGGGTCCTCCTACGAGCAGTACTTC. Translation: CASSFGGSSYEQYF. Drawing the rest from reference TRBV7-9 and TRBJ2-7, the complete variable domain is DTGVSQNPRHKITKRGQNVTFRCDPISEHNRLYWYRQTLGQGPEFLTYFQNEAQLEKSRLLSDRFSAERPKGSFSTLEIQRTEQGDSAMYLCASSFGGSSYEQYFGPGTRLTVT.